These 29 T cell receptor beta chains originate from one sample sequenced in a study of OX40 agonist ivuxolimab in advanced cancers. The method was the immunoSEQ multiplex PCR assay. What TCRdb holds here is the immuneACCESS table cut down to in-frame rearrangements. Part of the clones is not present; checked against another copy, under half of the missing clones reflect an unresolved V gene, and the others are unexplained. Across this sample there are about 82,000 clones, with roughly 83% seen only once. The ten largest clones add up to approximately 0.9% of the sample. The sequences come from CD4+ or CD8+ T cells sorted from blood, collected in a trial of the OX40 agonist ivuxolimab. All receptors derive from an adult with an advanced solid tumor such as melanoma, head and neck, liver or kidney cancer.

The gene calls are TRBV7-2 and TRBJ1-2; possibly TRBD1 for D (5 bases). Germline CDR1 reads SGHTA; CDR2 reads FQGNSA. The length of the CDR3 is 13 residues. V lost 1 base to trimming and J lost 8 bases, with 11 bases between them. CDR3 sequence (DNA): TGTGCCAGCAGCTTAGACCAGGGACGCGGCTACACCTTC. Translated: CASSLDQGRGYTF.

This chain links TRBV9 with TRBJ2-1; unclear D gene. CDR3 length: 16 residues. Germline V gene data show CDR1 as SGDLS and CDR2 as YYNGEE. The V end was cut by 4 bases, the J end by 8 bases, with 22 bases between. CDR3: CASSPGYGSSIDEQFF. For the CDR3, the DNA is TGTGCCAGCAGCCCCGGGTATGGAAGCTCTATCGATGAGCAGTTCTTC. Together with reference TRBV9 and TRBJ2-1, the CDR3 gives the full variable domain: DSGVTQTPKHLITATGQRVTLRCSPRSGDLSVYWYQQSLDQGLQFLIQYYNGEERAKGNILERFSAQQFPDLHSELNLSSLELGDSALYFCASSPGYGSSIDEQFFGPGTRLTVL.

The rearrangement links TRBV19 to TRBJ2-3; 9 nucleotides match TRBD2. Germline V gene lookup returns CDR1 LNHDA and CDR2 SQIVND (reference sequence). After removal of 6 bases from V and 2 bases from J, the junction contained 6 bases not matched to a gene. The CDR3 is 15 residues long. This chain's CDR3 is CASSKAGGNTDTQYF. The CDR3 bases are TGTGCCAGTAGCAAAGCGGGGGGTAACACAGATACGCAGTATTTT.

The V call is TRBV5-1, the J call TRBJ2-3; D gene ambiguous. Germline CDR1 reads SGHRS; CDR2 reads YFSETQ. V was pared by 0 bases and J by 2 bases, with 10 bases between. CDR3 length: 15 residues. CDR3 in amino acids: CASSLEATHTDTQYF. The CDR3 bases are TGCGCCAGCAGCTTGGAGGCCACTCACACAGATACGCAGTATTTT.

The rearrangement joins TRBV7-2 to TRBJ2-5; D might be TRBD2 (5 bases). Germline V gene sequence: CDR1 SGHTA, CDR2 FQGNSA. The CDR3 sequence is 15 residues long. With 0 bases removed from V and 9 bases from J, the gap between germline ends came to 17 bases. The CDR3 loop reads CASSLARGPRAPQYF. The CDR3 region has the DNA TGTGCCAGCAGCTTAGCCCGCGGGCCACGGGCGCCCCAGTACTTC.

V and J are TRBV6-5 and TRBJ1-2, with 7 bases that match TRBD1. Germline CDR1 is MNHEY and CDR2 is SVGAGI. V lost 6 bases to trimming and J lost 4 bases; unmatched junction nucleotides: 8. The CDR3 contains 14 residues. As DNA, the CDR3 is TGTGCCAGCAGCCGGGGACAGCTAACCTATGGCTACACCTTC. Its protein is CASSRGQLTYGYTF.

This clone has a handful of counts. V is TRBV5-1 and J is TRBJ2-5; 8 bases line up with TRBD1. The CDR3 covers 15 residues. The V gene's germline CDR1 is SGHRS and CDR2 YFSETQ. The V segment lost 4 bases and the J segment 5 bases; nucleotides outside the gene matches: 10. CDR3 sequence: CASSQGQVLWETQYF. Here the CDR3 DNA reads TGCGCCAGCAGCCAGGGACAGGTTCTGTGGGAGACCCAGTACTTC.

This sequence joins TRBV5-8 and TRBJ1-2; maybe TRBD1 (6 bases). The CDR3 length is 16 residues. Germline V gene data show CDR1 as SGHTS and CDR2 as YDEGEE. Trimming pared 3 bases from V and 3 bases from J, leaving 18 bases between. CDR3 amino acids: CASSSVQGPMHYGYTF. The CDR3 DNA sequence: TGTGCCAGCAGCTCGGTACAGGGCCCTATGCACTATGGCTACACCTTC.

The chain is built from TRBV9 and TRBJ2-7; 11 nucleotides agree with TRBD1. V lost 3 bases and J lost 3; bases outside the gene matches: 5. The germline V gene has CDR1 SGDLS and CDR2 YYNGEE. This CDR3 comprises 15 residues. The CDR3 spells CASSDGQGAFYEQYF. CDR3 bases: TGTGCCAGCAGCGACGGACAGGGGGCTTTCTACGAGCAGTACTTC.

This chain uses TRBV30 with TRBJ1-1; possible D gene TRBD1, 6 bases. With 4 bases removed from V and 6 bases from J, the gap between germline ends came to 24 bases. From germline, CDR1 is GTSNPN and CDR2 SVGIG (reference sequence). The CDR3 is 16 amino acids. For the CDR3, the DNA is TGTGCCTGGAACAACGGGGGCGCGCGAAGATTCTCTGAAGCTTTCTTT. Its translation is CAWNNGGARRFSEAFF. Variable domain in full (rest from reference TRBV30 and TRBJ1-1): SQTIHQWPATLVQPVGSPLSLECTVEGTSNPNLYWYRQAAGRGLQLLFYSVGIGQISSEVPQNLSASRPQDRQFILSSKKLLLSDSGFYLCAWNNGGARRFSEAFFGQGTRLTVV.

A few counts support this clone. The chain recombines TRBV30 with TRBJ1-3; D may be TRBD1 (5 bases). The V end was cut by 0 bases, the J end by 2 bases, with 20 bases between. The CDR3 sequence is 18 residues long. Germline CDR1 is GTSNPN and CDR2 is SVGIG (reference sequence). CDR3 loop: CAWSVFPGRGYTGNTIYF. The CDR3 DNA reads as TGTGCCTGGAGTGTGTTCCCCGGGAGGGGCTATACTGGAAACACCATATATTTT.

The chain employs TRBV5-1 and TRBJ2-5; D might be TRBD1 or TRBD2, each matching 6 bases. The CDR3 contains 16 residues. The V gene lost 4 bases and the J gene lost 3 bases, with 19 bases spanning the gap. Germline V gene sequence: CDR1 SGHRS, CDR2 YFSETQ. Here the CDR3 DNA reads TGCGCCAGCAGCGTATCTCCCGGGGGCGGGGAAGAGACCCAGTACTTC. Amino acids: CASSVSPGGGEETQYF.

The CDR3: CASWYGQGYDEQYF. The CDR3 DNA reads TGTGCCAGCTGGTATGGACAGGGCTACGACGAGCAGTACTTC. The chain has TRBV6-1 and TRBJ2-7; TRBD1 matches at 8 bases. Trimming took 8 bases from V and 5 from J; bases not matched to a gene: 11. Germline V lookup: CDR1 MNHNS, CDR2 SASEGT. The CDR3 is 14 residues long.

The chain employs TRBV7-7 and TRBJ2-3; 9 bases fit TRBD2. CDR1 is SSHAT and CDR2 is FNYEAQ in the germline V gene (reference sequence). CDR3 size: 14 residues. Trimming at V came to 5 bases and at J to 6 bases, leaving 6 bases not matched to a gene. CDR3 in amino acids: CASSPAGLADTQYF. CDR3 in DNA: TGTGCCAGCAGCCCAGCCGGACTAGCGGATACGCAGTATTTT.

The rearrangement links TRBV19 to TRBJ2-2; D call uncertain. This CDR3 region has 16 residues. Germline assignment: CDR1 LNHDA and CDR2 SQIVND (reference sequence). Deletions cut 7 bases from V and 0 bases from J, with 15 bases between. CDR3 in amino acids: CASKTMTNANTGELFF. The CDR3 bases are TGTGCCAGTAAAACGATGACAAACGCGAACACCGGGGAGCTGTTTTTT.

The genes are TRBV30 and TRBJ1-4; D may be TRBD1 (5 bases). The CDR3 totals 13 residues. Germline V CDR1 and CDR2: GTSNPN, SVGIG (reference sequence). V was trimmed by 8 bases and J by 8 bases, leaving 18 bases between them. The CDR3 is CAGGGYSREKLFF. In DNA, the CDR3 is TGTGCCGGGGGTGGTTATTCCAGGGAAAAACTGTTTTTT.

This chain joins TRBV30 and TRBJ2-6, with a weak D call TRBD2 (6 bases). This CDR3 has 14 amino acids. The V gene lost 7 bases and the J gene lost 1 base, with 11 bases spanning the gap. The germline CDR1 and CDR2 sequences are GTSNPN and SVGIG (reference sequence). CDR3 sequence: CASSRGSGANVLTF. The CDR3 DNA follows: TGTGCCTCTAGCCGGGGGTCTGGGGCCAACGTCCTGACTTTC.

The gene calls are TRBV5-1 and TRBJ2-5, with 10 positions matching TRBD2. There are 15 residues in the CDR3. The trim removed 2 bases at V and 5 bases at J, leaving 6 bases unmatched. Germline lookup yields CDR1 SGHRS and CDR2 YFSETQ. The CDR3 here is CASSFQRGGLETQYF. CDR3 DNA: TGCGCCAGCAGCTTTCAGCGGGGGGGCTTGGAGACCCAGTACTTC.

The chain uses TRBV4-1 and TRBJ1-4; a weak D match, TRBD1 (5 bases). This CDR3 is 16 amino acids long. From germline, CDR1 is MGHRA and CDR2 YSYEKL. The V end was cut by 0 bases, the J end by 2 bases, with 10 bases between. CDR3 in amino acids: CASSQDVGGTNEKLFF. Here the CDR3 DNA reads TGCGCCAGCAGCCAAGATGTCGGGGGGACTAATGAAAAACTGTTTTTT.

V usage is TRBV7-2 and J usage is TRBJ2-5, with 7 bases fitting TRBD2. The junction had 14 bases not matched to a gene; V was cut back by 5 bases and J by 5 bases. Germline assignment: CDR1 SGHTA and CDR2 FQGNSA. CDR3 size: 16 residues. The CDR3 region has the DNA TGTGCCAGCAGCGGGGAGCGGGGTCAGGTGGGGGAGACCCAGTACTTC. Translating it yields CASSGERGQVGETQYF. The variable domain in full, completed from reference TRBV7-2 and TRBJ2-5, reads GAGVSQSPSNKVTEKGKDVELRCDPISGHTALYWYRQSLGQGLEFLIYFQGNSAPDKSGLPSDRFSAERTGGSVSTLTIQRTQQEDSAVYLCASSGERGQVGETQYFGPGTRLLVL.

This chain links TRBV7-9 with TRBJ2-5; D not resolved. The V end lost 3 bases, the J end lost 1 base, and 6 bases lay between the germline ends. Germline V lookup: CDR1 SEHNR, CDR2 FQNEAQ (reference sequence). The CDR3 covers 13 residues. CDR3 amino acids: CASSFGFQETQYF. The DNA of the CDR3 is TGTGCCAGCAGCTTCGGCTTCCAAGAGACCCAGTACTTC.

In its sample, this clone was seen a few times. The genes are TRBV7-9 and TRBJ1-6, with TRBD1 as a possible D gene (5 bases). The ends were cut back, 0 bases at V and 7 bases at J, with 13 bases in the middle. From germline, CDR1 is SEHNR and CDR2 FQNEAQ (reference sequence). This CDR3 region has 16 residues. CDR3 coding DNA: TGTGCCAGCAGCTTAGCGTACCAGGGTCCCAATTCACCCCTCCACTTT. This encodes CASSLAYQGPNSPLHF.

This clone was seen only once. This chain links TRBV7-9 with TRBJ1-4; D is unclear. CDR1 and CDR2 (germline): SEHNR, FQNEAQ (reference sequence). The V and J ends lost 4 bases and 3 bases respectively, with 6 bases between them. The CDR3 covers 13 residues. The CDR3 nucleotides read TGTGCCAGCAGCTGGGTCCCTAATGAAAAACTGTTTTTT. Its translation is CASSWVPNEKLFF.

The chain recombines TRBV4-3 with TRBJ2-2; D is uncertain. CDR1 LGHNA and CDR2 YSLEER come from the germline V gene. The CDR3 is 13 amino acids. V gave up 0 bases and J gave up 2 bases, with 1 base separating them. The CDR3 is CASSQDNTGELFF. DNA of the CDR3: TGCGCCAGCAGCCAAGATAACACCGGGGAGCTGTTTTTT.

The chain joins TRBV30 to TRBJ1-1, with D possibly being TRBD1 (5 bases). The V and J ends lost 4 bases and 6 bases respectively, with 12 bases between them. Germline V gene data show CDR1 as GTSNPN and CDR2 as SVGIG (reference sequence). The CDR3 runs to 12 residues. CDR3 residues: CAWTDSLAEAFF. The DNA of the CDR3 is TGTGCCTGGACCGACAGTTTAGCTGAAGCTTTCTTT. The whole variable domain, remainder taken from reference TRBV30 and TRBJ1-1, is SQTIHQWPATLVQPVGSPLSLECTVEGTSNPNLYWYRQAAGRGLQLLFYSVGIGQISSEVPQNLSASRPQDRQFILSSKKLLLSDSGFYLCAWTDSLAEAFFGQGTRLTVV.

The rearrangement links TRBV12-2 to TRBJ2-3; the table assigns TRBD2, which was not confirmed against the DNA. TRBV12-2 is labeled a pseudogene. The CDR3 sequence is 11 residues long. Written as DNA, the CDR3 is TGTGCAAGTCACCTTGAGGATACGCAGTATTTT. As protein: CASHLEDTQYF.

This clone was picked up many times. The rearrangement links TRBV2 to TRBJ2-1; no definite D call. Germline CDR1 SNHLY, CDR2 FYNNEI. CDR3 length: 15 amino acids. V was cut by 2 bases and J by 5 bases, with 13 bases left in between. The CDR3 loop reads CASSEWSLGHNEQFF. DNA for the CDR3: TGTGCCAGCAGTGAATGGTCTTTAGGGCACAATGAGCAGTTCTTC.

This sequence joins TRBV6-1 and TRBJ2-5, with D unclear. The germline V gene has CDR1 MNHNS and CDR2 SASEGT. The V and J ends lost 8 bases and 2 bases respectively, with 6 bases between them. CDR3 length equals 11 residues. CDR3: CASGFQETQYF. CDR3 coding DNA: TGTGCCAGCGGATTTCAAGAGACCCAGTACTTC.

The rearrangement links TRBV4-3 to TRBJ1-6; a weak D match, TRBD1 (6 bases). The CDR3 loop spans 13 amino acids. CDR1 is LGHNA, CDR2 YSLEER, per germline. V was shortened by 2 bases and J by 13 bases, with 12 bases between the two germline ends. The CDR3 DNA follows: TGCGCCAGCAGCCAACAAAACAGGGACCCCCTCCACTTT. Encoded protein: CASSQQNRDPLHF.